The present entry profiles one T cell receptor beta chain with its context. This sample was taken from a study of shared T cell receptors in the human thymus. The data were produced by immunoSEQ multiplex PCR, yet TCRdb's version contains in-frame clones alone and is incomplete. The table has approximately 760,000 clones, 70% to 90% seen once. J lost 1 base, V lost 4 bases, and 7 bases had no gene match. The germline V gene has CDR1 SNHLY and CDR2 FYNNEI. The CDR3 length is 17 residues. The same data also contributed to another study, on human thymus T cells. That source reports: Resections from corrective heart surgery provided thymus tissue. Gene usage (both V and J) appeared biased in thymic and blood repertoires. Thymic repertoires overlap heavily among unrelated individuals, related research has reported.

Sequencing was done on a sample of thymocytes. The rearrangement joins TRBV2 to TRBJ2-5, with 12 bases that match TRBD2. This receptor was identified in a girl under two years old with a congenital heart defect. The CDR3 DNA is TGTGCCAGCAGTGGCGGGCTAGCGGGGGGGATCCAAGAGACCCAGTACTTC. Amino acids: CASSGGLAGGIQETQYF.